The next 31 T cell receptor beta chains were all read from a single sample in a study of human T cells and chemical hapten exposure. TCRdb called the RACE reads again in MiXCR, with one record for every CDR3 protein. The sample lists just over 350,000 distinct CDR3 sequences; about 6.3% were seen once. Specified time point: patch test 2, 6 weeks after DPC sensitization. Stated treatment: therapeutic diphenylcyclopropenone sensitization with weekly scalp DPC. Sequenced here: whole blood, sampled in connection with sensitization to the hapten diphenylcyclopropenone (DPC). Receptor source: a young woman with alopecia areata. Some clones in this sample may be carry-over from other donors' samples.

There are a few counts of this clonotype. The chain has TRBV6-2 or TRBV6-3 and TRBJ1-4, with D possibly TRBD1 on 5 matching bases. Germline V CDR1 and CDR2: MNHEY, SVGEGT. Trimming shortened V by 4 bases and J by 5 bases, and 20 bases separated the two germline ends. This CDR3 spans 17 amino acids. The CDR3 region is CASSSSTHEGPNEKLFF. For the CDR3, the DNA is TGTGCCAGCAGTTCCTCCACCCACGAGGGGCCGAATGAAAAACTGTTTTTT.

V is TRBV4-3 and J is TRBJ1-2, with D unresolved. The CDR3 is made up of 16 amino acids. Germline V lookup: CDR1 LGHNA, CDR2 YSLEER. Trimming removed 0 bases from V and 1 base from J, with 12 bases in between. CDR3 coding DNA: TGCGCCAGCAGCCAAGAGAGAGTCGCCATTAACTATGGCTACACCTTC. Residues: CASSQERVAINYGYTF.

About this clonotype: Possible read error: a much larger clone is one base away. The V gene is TRBV7-2, the J gene TRBJ1-1, with 9 nucleotides matching TRBD1. Germline V gives CDR1 SGHTA, CDR2 FQGNSA. The CDR3 is 16 residues long. The CDR3 coding sequence is TGTGCCAGCAGCTTAGCCGCGAGGGACAGGGACACTGAAGCTTTATTT. It codes for CASSLAARDRDTEALF.

This clonotype was observed many times. V is TRBV24-1 and J is TRBJ2-7; 8 positions agree with TRBD1. This CDR3 comprises 14 residues. The trim removed 5 bases at V and 0 bases at J, leaving 2 bases unmatched. The germline CDR1 and CDR2 sequences are KGHDR and SFDVKD. CDR3: CATSGDRGSYEQYF. CDR3 nucleotide sequence: TGTGCCACCAGTGGCGACAGGGGCTCCTACGAGCAGTACTTC.

This clonotype was seen at least ten times. This sequence joins TRBV20-1 and TRBJ2-7; 11 nucleotides agree with TRBD1. The V and J ends lost 6 bases and 3 bases, in that order; junction bases with no gene match: 7. CDR3 length: 14 residues. CDR1 is DFQATT and CDR2 is SNEGSKA in the germline V gene (reference sequence). This chain's CDR3 is CSAPTGTGGYEQYF. The CDR3, as DNA: TGCAGTGCCCCAACCGGGACAGGGGGCTACGAGCAGTACTTC.

This clonotype came up many times. V usage is TRBV12-3 or TRBV12-4 and J usage is TRBJ1-5; D call uncertain. Deletions cut 3 bases from V and 3 bases from J, with 9 bases between. The CDR3 runs 14 residues. Here the CDR3 DNA reads TGTGCCAGCAGTTTTTTCGGGCTCAATCAGCCCCAGCATTTT. It translates to CASSFFGLNQPQHF.

Only a few counts were recorded for this clonotype. This chain links TRBV4-1 with TRBJ2-2; D gene uncertain. The CDR3 consists of 13 residues. V was clipped by 0 bases and J by 9 bases, with 8 bases between them. The germline CDR1 and CDR2 sequences are MGHRA and YSYEKL. In DNA form, the CDR3 reads TGCGCCAGCAGCCAAGATGACCACCGGGAGCTGTTTTTT. It yields the protein CASSQDDHRELFF.

This clonotype was picked up a small number of times. This chain connects TRBV7-8 to TRBJ1-5; 9 bases are shared with TRBD1. The CDR3 sequence is 20 residues long. J gave up 0 bases and V 6 bases, and 18 bases lay outside the gene matches. Germline CDR1 SGHVS, CDR2 FQNEAQ. The CDR3 DNA sequence: TGTGCCAGCAGTCCCCGGCTAGCGGGACAGGGAAAAAATAGCAATCAGCCCCAGCATTTT. This translates into CASSPRLAGQGKNSNQPQHF.

The table lists this clonotype with many counts. This chain connects TRBV12-3 or TRBV12-4 to TRBJ2-1; D uncertain. The V gene lost 6 bases and the J gene lost 7 bases, with 10 bases spanning the gap. CDR3 length: 12 residues. The CDR3: CASSSGRNEQFF. The CDR3 nucleotides are TGTGCCAGCAGCTCTGGGCGGAATGAGCAGTTCTTC.

This clonotype turned up a few times. V usage is TRBV6-5 and J usage is TRBJ2-7, with D perhaps matching TRBD2 (6 bases). The germline V gene has CDR1 MNHEY and CDR2 SVGAGI. The CDR3 has 15 residues. Trimming left V 2 bases short and J 0 bases short, with 11 bases between. CDR3 nucleotides: TGTGCCAGCAGTTACGGGGACGGGAGCTCCTACGAGCAGTACTTC. Its protein is CASSYGDGSSYEQYF.

Many counts were recorded for this clonotype. The chain couples TRBV18 to TRBJ2-6; D remains unclear. Germline CDR1 and CDR2: KGHSH and LQKENI. Trimming removed 6 bases from V and 0 bases from J, with 12 bases in between. This CDR3 spans 16 amino acids. The CDR3 here is CASSPRADSGANVLTF. In DNA form, the CDR3 reads TGTGCCAGCTCCCCCCGCGCGGACTCTGGGGCCAACGTCCTGACTTTC.

At least ten counts were recorded for this clonotype. The rearrangement links TRBV7-8 to TRBJ1-5; possibly TRBD1 for D (6 bases). Trimming removed 3 bases from V and 4 bases from J, with 16 bases in between. Looked up from germline, CDR1 is SGHVS and CDR2 is FQNEAQ. CDR3 length: 16 residues. The CDR3 DNA follows: TGTGCCAGCAGCTTGGCAGGGCTGGGGACAAATCAGCCCCAGCATTTT. Translation: CASSLAGLGTNQPQHF.

This clonotype was counted only a few times. This rearrangement joins TRBV12-3 or TRBV12-4 to TRBJ2-6; 10 bases align to TRBD1. After removal of 5 bases from V and 4 bases from J, the junction contained 8 bases not matched to a gene. The CDR3 is made up of 17 amino acids. Here the CDR3 reads CASSRQGAISGANVLTF. In DNA, the CDR3 is TGTGCCAGCAGTCGACAGGGGGCGATATCCGGGGCCAACGTCCTGACTTTC.

CDR3 amino acids: CASSQDGGRVTGELFF. CDR3 DNA sequence: TGCGCCAGCAGCCAAGATGGGGGGCGGGTCACCGGGGAGCTGTTTTTT. The rearrangement links TRBV4-3 to TRBJ2-2; D possibly matches TRBD1 or TRBD2 (6 bases each). The CDR3 sequence is 16 residues long. The V end lost 0 bases, the J end lost 4 bases, and 12 bases lay between the germline ends. CDR1 and CDR2 (germline): LGHNA, YSLEER.

CDR3 sequence reads: CASSHPFLGNEQFF. CDR3 sequence (DNA): TGCGCCAGCAGCCACCCCTTTTTAGGGAATGAGCAGTTCTTC. The rearrangement links TRBV4-1 to TRBJ2-1; D is undetermined. Germline V CDR1 and CDR2: MGHRA, YSYEKL. Deletions cut 3 bases from V and 7 bases from J, with 13 bases between. The CDR3 totals 14 residues.

In this sample, this clonotype turned up many times. V and J are TRBV7-8 and TRBJ1-6; a possible D gene is TRBD1 (5 bases). CDR3 size: 12 residues. Germline CDR1 is SGHVS and CDR2 is FQNEAQ. V lost 5 bases to trimming and J lost 12 bases, with 11 bases between them. The CDR3 region has the DNA TGTGCCAGCAGCCAATCCGGGGGACCCCTCCACTTT. Translation: CASSQSGGPLHF.

This clonotype was seen a handful of times. The chain links TRBV12-3 or TRBV12-4 to TRBJ1-1, with TRBD1 matching 8 bases. The junction had 4 bases not matched to a gene; V was cut back by 5 bases and J by 11 bases. This CDR3 region has 11 residues. CDR3 in amino acids: CASSAQGEAFF. The CDR3 DNA is TGTGCCAGCAGTGCACAGGGGGAGGCTTTCTTT.

Concerning this clonotype itself: Just one base apart from a much larger clone, this may be a read error. The rearrangement links TRBV6-6 to TRBJ2-3; no firm D call. Per the germline V gene, CDR1 is MNHNY and CDR2 is SVGAGI (reference sequence). V shed 2 bases and J shed 5 bases, with 2 bases lying between them. The CDR3 has 11 residues. The CDR3 here is CASSYVDTQYF. As DNA, the CDR3 is TGTGCCAGCAGTTACGTAGATACGCAGTATTTT.

This clonotype was found a few times. This rearrangement joins TRBV4-3 to TRBJ2-3; no firm D call. Germline assignment: CDR1 LGHNA and CDR2 YSLEER. CDR3 length: 14 residues. The V end lost 0 bases, the J end lost 2 bases, and 6 bases lay between the germline ends. The CDR3 reads CASSQDQFTDTQYF. The CDR3 DNA sequence: TGCGCCAGCAGCCAAGACCAGTTCACAGATACGCAGTATTTT.

A remark on this clonotype: A read error may explain this, as a much larger clone is one base away. This chain joins TRBV6-5 and TRBJ2-4; D unclear. The CDR3 extends over 15 amino acids. V was pared by 6 bases and J by 6 bases, with 18 bases between. CDR1 and CDR2 (germline): MNHEY, SVGAGI. The CDR3 sequence: CASSFDVTKLNIQYF. The CDR3 nucleotides read TGTGCCAGCAGCTTCGACGTTACAAAGTTAAACATTCAGTACTTC.

This clonotype was counted ten times or more. V and J are TRBV7-8 and TRBJ1-4; D is possibly TRBD1 (5 bases). Germline V CDR1 and CDR2: SGHVS, FQNEAQ. CDR3 length: 16 residues. V dropped 6 bases and J dropped 4 bases, with 18 bases sitting between them. CDR3 sequence (DNA): TGTGCCAGCAGTCAAGGGACGCCGTCATTTAATGAAAAACTGTTTTTT. The encoded protein is CASSQGTPSFNEKLFF.

There are a few counts of this clonotype. The chain combines TRBV7-2 with TRBJ2-3; D is ambiguous. The ends were cut back, 5 bases at V and 2 bases at J, with 11 bases in the middle. The CDR3 sequence is 14 residues long. The germline CDR1 and CDR2 sequences are SGHTA and FQGNSA. CDR3 sequence reads: CASSPRANTDTQYF. Written as DNA, the CDR3 is TGTGCCAGCAGCCCCCGCGCAAACACAGATACGCAGTATTTT.

The J gene is TRBJ2-1, the V gene TRBV12-3 or TRBV12-4; TRBD2 is a possible D gene (6 bases). The CDR3 sequence is 13 residues long. Trimming took off 6 bases at V and 8 bases at J, with 14 bases between the two ends. The CDR3 DNA sequence: TGTGCCAGCAGCTGGAGGGCGGCCGATGAGCAGTTCTTC. Its protein is CASSWRAADEQFF.

The V and J genes are TRBV2 and TRBJ2-7; 12 bases agree with TRBD2. The CDR3 is 16 amino acids. Germline trimming cut 1 base from V and 2 bases from J; bases unmatched to any gene: 3. CDR1 SNHLY and CDR2 FYNNEI come from the germline V gene. The CDR3: CASSEELAGGPYEQYF. DNA for the CDR3: TGTGCCAGCAGTGAAGAACTAGCGGGGGGTCCCTACGAGCAGTACTTC.

This clonotype was counted many times. The chain uses TRBV29-1 and TRBJ1-1; a possible D gene is TRBD1 (5 bases). Germline CDR1 and CDR2: SQVTM and ANQGSEA. Trimming left V 7 bases short and J 2 bases short, with 14 bases between. The CDR3 spans 13 residues. CDR3 loop: CSAEGESNTEAFF. For the CDR3, the DNA is TGCAGCGCCGAAGGGGAGAGTAACACTGAAGCTTTCTTT.

This clonotype was observed at least ten times. The chain carries TRBV5-4 and TRBJ1-1, with D possibly matching TRBD1 (6 bases). Germline CDR1 is SGHNT and CDR2 is YYREEE (reference sequence). Deletions cut 4 bases from V and 7 bases from J, with 14 bases between. CDR3 length equals 13 residues. CDR3 region: CASSLDRYGEAFF. The CDR3 DNA reads as TGTGCCAGCAGCCTAGACAGGTACGGTGAAGCTTTCTTT.

This clonotype was seen only a few times. The chain links TRBV4-3 to TRBJ2-3; TRBD2 matches 7 bases. Unmatched junction bases numbered 9, after V lost 4 bases and J lost 2 bases. CDR1 and CDR2 from the germline V gene are LGHNA and YSLEER. The CDR3 has 16 amino acids. The CDR3 nucleotides read TGCGCCAGCAGCCGCGGGGCTAGCGGCTACACAGATACGCAGTATTTT. Protein: CASSRGASGYTDTQYF.

V gene TRBV28 combines with J gene TRBJ2-7; weak D call: TRBD2 (7 bases). This CDR3 contains 13 residues. Germline assignment: CDR1 MDHEN and CDR2 SYDVKM. V was shortened by 7 bases and J by 7 bases, with 17 bases between the two germline ends. The CDR3 reads CASTTGGAGEQYF. CDR3 in DNA: TGTGCCAGCACCACTGGGGGGGCTGGGGAGCAGTACTTC.

The chain is built from TRBV6-1 and TRBJ2-3; D ambiguous. Germline V gene data show CDR1 as MNHNS and CDR2 as SASEGT. Trimming removed 0 bases at V and 3 bases at J, with 7 bases between. The CDR3 totals 14 residues. The CDR3 region has the DNA TGTGCCAGCAGTGAAGCGGTAGGAACAGATACGCAGTATTTT. This translates into CASSEAVGTDTQYF.

This clonotype was seen only a few times. The chain uses TRBV19 and TRBJ2-6, with unresolved D. Germline V gene lookup returns CDR1 LNHDA and CDR2 SQIVND (reference sequence). V was trimmed by 5 bases and J by 2 bases, leaving 7 bases between them. This CDR3 has 14 amino acids. The DNA of the CDR3 is TGTGCCAGTAGTCCGGTGGCTGGGGCCAACGTCCTGACTTTC. As protein: CASSPVAGANVLTF.

In this sample, this clonotype turned up many times. This chain links TRBV6-5 with TRBJ1-2; D not resolved. Germline lookup yields CDR1 MNHEY and CDR2 SVGAGI. V was cut by 2 bases and J by 3 bases, with 7 bases left in between. This CDR3 is built from 13 residues. In DNA, the CDR3 is TGTGCCAGCAGTTACATCCGTGACTATGGCTACACCTTC. Its translation is CASSYIRDYGYTF.